A single sample gave rise to the 22 T cell receptor beta chains below, sequenced in a study of identical twins. Each CDR3 protein gets one entry after TCRdb re-called the 5' RACE reads with MiXCR. In the table there are some 250,000 distinct CDR3 sequences, approximately 7.1% of which are singletons. This sample was also put to use in a study of T cells expressing NK-cell markers.

The sequencing sample was made of CD8+ T cells sorted from blood. These receptors were collected from a woman aged 18 to 35 in good health.

This clonotype has only a few counts. The chain carries TRBV7-9 and TRBJ2-3; perhaps TRBD1 as D (6 bases). Germline values: CDR1 SEHNR, CDR2 FQNEAQ (reference sequence). Trimming removed 5 bases at V and 9 bases at J, with 21 bases between. The CDR3 loop spans 15 amino acids. CDR3 nucleotides: TGTGCCAGCAGCGGACCCAGGGGAGAGGTGGGAACGCAGTATTTT. Residues: CASSGPRGEVGTQYF.

This clonotype was counted between two and nine times. The gene calls are TRBV6-1 and TRBJ1-1; D is possibly TRBD1 (6 bases). Germline CDR1 MNHNS, CDR2 SASEGT. The CDR3 runs to 15 residues. Trimming stripped 2 bases from V and 3 bases from J, with 13 bases between. The CDR3 here is CASSELPGGYTEAFF. The CDR3 DNA sequence: TGTGCCAGCAGTGAACTTCCGGGGGGCTACACTGAAGCTTTCTTT.

The table lists this clonotype with a few counts. The chain is built from TRBV6-1 and TRBJ1-1; D gene unclear. Germline V gene lookup returns CDR1 MNHNS and CDR2 SASEGT. The CDR3 runs to 14 residues. The V end lost 6 bases, the J end lost 5 bases, and 16 bases lay between the germline ends. The CDR3 DNA reads as TGTGCCAGCAGCCGCCCCGCGGGGAGTACTGAAGCTTTCTTT. Translating gives CASSRPAGSTEAFF.

This clonotype occurred many times. The V gene is TRBV9, the J gene TRBJ2-7; D is undetermined. The CDR3 has 11 amino acids. Germline lookup yields CDR1 SGDLS and CDR2 YYNGEE. V was clipped by 0 bases and J by 5 bases, with 3 bases between them. CDR3 in amino acids: CASSVGDEQYF. In DNA form, the CDR3 reads TGTGCCAGCAGCGTAGGGGACGAGCAGTACTTC. The variable domain in full, completed from reference TRBV9 and TRBJ2-7, reads DSGVTQTPKHLITATGQRVTLRCSPRSGDLSVYWYQQSLDQGLQFLIQYYNGEERAKGNILERFSAQQFPDLHSELNLSSLELGDSALYFCASSVGDEQYFGPGTRLTVT.

The chain links TRBV30 to TRBJ2-1; either TRBD1 or TRBD2 may supply D (6 bases each). The CDR3 totals 12 residues. V was shortened by 3 bases and J by 8 bases, with 11 bases between the two germline ends. Germline V gives CDR1 GTSNPN, CDR2 SVGIG (reference sequence). CDR3 protein: CAWSGGPDEQFF. The CDR3, as DNA: TGTGCCTGGAGCGGGGGCCCCGATGAGCAGTTCTTC.

The rearrangement links TRBV27 to TRBJ2-7; D unclear. Trimming stripped 1 base from V and 0 bases from J, with 7 bases between. The CDR3 has 14 amino acids. Germline assignment: CDR1 MNHEY and CDR2 SMNVEV (reference sequence). CDR3 protein: CASSLWSSSYEQYF. CDR3 nucleotide sequence: TGTGCCAGCAGTTTATGGTCTAGCTCCTACGAGCAGTACTTC.

J is TRBJ1-6 and V is TRBV9; 8 nucleotides agree with TRBD1. J was trimmed by 0 bases and V by 3 bases; bases with no gene match: 8. This CDR3 region has 18 residues. Germline V gene sequence: CDR1 SGDLS, CDR2 YYNGEE. The CDR3 DNA sequence: TGTGCCAGCAGCGAGGGACAGGTTTCTAGCTCCTATAATTCACCCCTCCACTTT. This encodes CASSEGQVSSSYNSPLHF.

This clonotype was detected many times. This rearrangement joins TRBV29-1 to TRBJ2-1; D uncertain. V gave up 8 bases and J gave up 3 bases, with 8 bases separating them. This CDR3 contains 11 residues. Germline CDR1 reads SQVTM; CDR2 reads ANQGSEA. The CDR3 loop reads CSPFYYNEQFF. Here the CDR3 DNA reads TGCAGCCCATTTTACTACAATGAGCAGTTCTTC.

About this clonotype itself: This sequence may be a read error, since a much larger clone differs from it by one base. The chain links TRBV12-3 or TRBV12-4 to TRBJ2-1; TRBD1 matches 9 bases. This CDR3 is built from 14 residues. CDR3 coding DNA: TGTGCCAGCAGTTCCGGGACAGGGTACAATGAGAAGTTCTTC. As protein: CASSSGTGYNEKFF.

The J gene is TRBJ2-3, the V gene TRBV2; D is perhaps TRBD2 (6 bases). Trimming cost V 2 bases and J 1 base, with 10 bases left between them. The CDR3 runs to 15 residues. Per germline, CDR1 SNHLY and CDR2 FYNNEI. The CDR3 sequence is CASSESPSGTDTQYF. DNA of the CDR3: TGTGCCAGCAGTGAAAGCCCTAGCGGCACAGATACGCAGTATTTT.

J is TRBJ2-7 and V is TRBV21-1; the table's D call, TRBD1, was not checked against the DNA. TRBV21-1 counts as a pseudogene. CDR3 length equals 17 residues. The CDR3 reads CASSKEGLGTPAYEQYF. The DNA for the CDR3 is TGTGCCAGCAGCAAAGAAGGGCTGGGGACACCCGCCTACGAGCAGTACTTC.

This clonotype has ten or more counts. The genes are TRBV5-6 and TRBJ2-5; D ambiguous. V gave up 0 bases and J gave up 5 bases, with 11 bases separating them. Germline V gives CDR1 SGHDT, CDR2 YYEEEE. The CDR3 loop spans 14 amino acids. CDR3 bases: TGTGCCAGCAGCTTGGACCCTGATTGGGAGACCCAGTACTTC. It yields the protein CASSLDPDWETQYF.

The chain carries TRBV9 and TRBJ2-5; perhaps TRBD1 as D (6 bases). CDR3 size: 14 residues. Trimming removed 0 bases at V and 4 bases at J, with 10 bases between. Germline CDR1 is SGDLS and CDR2 is YYNGEE. This CDR3 is CASSVVGARETQYF. DNA of the CDR3: TGTGCCAGCAGCGTAGTGGGGGCGCGAGAGACCCAGTACTTC. The full variable domain, rest sourced from reference TRBV9 and TRBJ2-5, is DSGVTQTPKHLITATGQRVTLRCSPRSGDLSVYWYQQSLDQGLQFLIQYYNGEERAKGNILERFSAQQFPDLHSELNLSSLELGDSALYFCASSVVGARETQYFGPGTRLLVL.

This clonotype was observed a handful of times. CDR3 nucleotide sequence: TGTGCCAGCAGTTACAGCGGGTATGGTCAGCCCCAGCATTTT. Encoded protein: CASSYSGYGQPQHF. V usage is TRBV6-2 or TRBV6-3 and J usage is TRBJ1-5; D remains ambiguous. Germline CDR1 is MNHEY and CDR2 is SVGEGT. The CDR3 has 14 residues. V lost 2 bases and J 6 bases, leaving 11 bases between the germline ends.

The table lists this clonotype with a few counts. V is TRBV9 and J is TRBJ1-1; a possible D gene is TRBD1 (6 bases). V lost 3 bases and J lost 0, with 15 bases in between. Germline CDR1 is SGDLS and CDR2 is YYNGEE. The CDR3 is made up of 16 amino acids. CDR3 loop: CASSGSSGHLNTEAFF. The CDR3 DNA reads as TGTGCCAGCAGCGGATCCTCGGGACATTTGAACACTGAAGCTTTCTTT.

There are many counts of this clonotype. The CDR3 spells CSARDQGTDYNEQFF. For the CDR3, the DNA is TGCAGTGCTAGAGATCAGGGGACCGACTACAATGAGCAGTTCTTC. This chain uses TRBV20-1 with TRBJ2-1, with D maybe TRBD1 (6 bases). The V end lost 0 bases, the J end lost 3 bases, and 12 bases lay between the germline ends. Per germline, CDR1 DFQATT and CDR2 SNEGSKA (reference sequence). CDR3 length: 15 amino acids.

This clonotype has ten or more counts. This chain links TRBV5-1 with TRBJ2-4; tentatively, D is TRBD1 or TRBD2 (5 bases each). The germline gives CDR1 SGHRS, CDR2 YFSETQ. Trimming shortened V by 0 bases and J by 3 bases, and 13 bases separated the two germline ends. The CDR3 length is 16 residues. CDR3 DNA: TGCGCCAGCAGCTTGGCAGCCAGGGCGGGCAAAAACATTCAGTACTTC. Translated, it gives CASSLAARAGKNIQYF.

This clonotype was picked up a small number of times. The CDR3 coding sequence is TGTGCCAGCAGCCCCAGGGCTCGCACGGGGGAAAAACTGTTTTTT. It translates to CASSPRARTGEKLFF. The gene calls are TRBV21-1 and TRBJ1-4; TRBD1, as called in the table, went unchecked against the DNA. TRBV21-1 constitutes a pseudogene. This CDR3 is built from 15 residues.

This clonotype was detected many times. V and J are TRBV5-1 and TRBJ2-1, with D perhaps being TRBD1 or TRBD2 (5 bases each). The CDR3 sequence is 13 residues long. The V gene's germline CDR1 is SGHRS and CDR2 YFSETQ. V gave up 4 bases and J gave up 7 bases, with 12 bases separating them. CDR3 nucleotide sequence: TGCGCCAGCAGCCCGGGGTGGGGGAATGAGCAGTTCTTC. Amino acid sequence: CASSPGWGNEQFF.

This clonotype turned up a few times. The chain has TRBV27 and TRBJ2-1, with D possibly being TRBD2 (5 bases). This CDR3 has 13 residues. CDR1 and CDR2 (germline): MNHEY, SMNVEV (reference sequence). V lost 4 bases, J lost 9 bases, and 13 bases lay in between. In nucleotides, the CDR3 is TGTGCCAGCAGTTCCCTCGGCAGCGGTGAGCAGTTCTTC. Residues: CASSSLGSGEQFF.

Ten or more counts support this clonotype. The rearrangement joins TRBV12-3 or TRBV12-4 to TRBJ2-1; 8 nucleotides match TRBD1. Trimming cost V 5 bases and J 8 bases; bases outside gene matches: 8. The CDR3 consists of 14 residues. CDR3: CASSNPDRVDEQFF. The CDR3 DNA reads as TGTGCCAGCAGTAACCCGGACAGGGTCGATGAGCAGTTCTTC.

The chain combines TRBV20-1 with TRBJ2-1; TRBD2 matches at 8 bases. The J segment lost 3 bases and the V segment lost 5 bases, leaving 6 bases of the junction unmatched. CDR3 length: 14 amino acids. In germline, CDR1 is DFQATT, CDR2 SNEGSKA (reference sequence). The CDR3 reads CSAAPGLGYNEQFF. The CDR3, as DNA: TGCAGTGCTGCTCCGGGACTAGGCTACAATGAGCAGTTCTTC.